The 5 T cell receptor beta chains reported below all come from one sample, sequenced in a study of technical replicates of blood from a few donors. Some clones are missing from TCRdb's copy, which holds only in-frame ones; the method was immunoSEQ multiplex PCR. This sample carries about 59,000 clones, about 94% of them seen once, and the ten largest clones take around 4.2%. The sequencing input was PBMCs. The receptor set was obtained from a human donor in good health. Some clones in this sample may be carry-over from other donors' samples.

The chain combines TRBV27 with TRBJ2-7, with TRBD1 as a possible D gene (6 bases). The germline CDR1 and CDR2 sequences are MNHEY and SMNVEV (reference sequence). The length of the CDR3 is 14 residues. V was shortened by 6 bases and J by 0 bases, with 12 bases between the two germline ends. CDR3 DNA: TGTGCCAGCAGACTCGACAGGTCCTCCTACGAGCAGTACTTC. Amino acid sequence: CASRLDRSSYEQYF.

The CDR3 region is CASSLYVRRPNTGELFF. Written as DNA, the CDR3 is TGTGCCAGCAGCTTATATGTTCGGCGGCCTAACACCGGGGAGCTGTTTTTT. The chain carries TRBV5-5 and TRBJ2-2; no clear D. This CDR3 is built from 17 residues. Germline-derived CDR1 and CDR2 are SGHKS and YYEKEE (reference sequence). Deletions cut 2 bases from V and 2 bases from J, with 16 bases between.

The rearrangement links TRBV4-2 to TRBJ2-3, with D perhaps matching TRBD2 (7 bases). Germline values: CDR1 LGHNA, CDR2 YNFKEQ. This CDR3 is 14 amino acids long. V was trimmed by 8 bases and J by 2 bases, leaving 14 bases between them. CDR3 in DNA: TGTGCCAGCCGCGGGGGCGTAGACACAGATACGCAGTATTTT. It specifies CASRGGVDTDTQYF.

A few counts support this clone. The chain uses TRBV19 and TRBJ2-2; D is undetermined. Trimming took off 10 bases at V and 1 base at J, with 16 bases between the two ends. The CDR3 covers 15 residues. Germline lookup yields CDR1 LNHDA and CDR2 SQIVND (reference sequence). This chain's CDR3 is CATAEWYRNTGELFF. The DNA for the CDR3 is TGTGCCACCGCGGAGTGGTATCGGAACACCGGGGAGCTGTTTTTT.

This clone was counted a single time. V gene TRBV11-3 combines with J gene TRBJ2-1, with TRBD2 identical over 13 bases. Germline CDR1 and CDR2: SGHNT and YENEEA. This CDR3 spans 15 amino acids. V was pared by 5 bases and J by 5 bases, with 3 bases of the junction left unmatched. CDR3 sequence (DNA): TGTGCCAGCAGCGCACTAGCGGGGGGGCACAATGAGCAGTTCTTC. Amino acids: CASSALAGGHNEQFF.